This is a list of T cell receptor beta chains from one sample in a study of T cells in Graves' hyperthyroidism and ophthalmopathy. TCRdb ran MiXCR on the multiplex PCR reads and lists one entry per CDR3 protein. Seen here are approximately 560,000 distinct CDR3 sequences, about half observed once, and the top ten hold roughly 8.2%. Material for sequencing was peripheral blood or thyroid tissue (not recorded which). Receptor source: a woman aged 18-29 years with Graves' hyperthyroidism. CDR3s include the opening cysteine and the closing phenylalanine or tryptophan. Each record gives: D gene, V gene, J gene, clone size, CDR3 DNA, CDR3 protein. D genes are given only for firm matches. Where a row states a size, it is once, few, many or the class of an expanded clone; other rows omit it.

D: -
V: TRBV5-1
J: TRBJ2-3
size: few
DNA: TGCGCCAGTAGCTCACTCGGGGATACGCAGTATTTT
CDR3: CASSSLGDTQYF

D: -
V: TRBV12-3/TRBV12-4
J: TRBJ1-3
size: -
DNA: TGTGCCAGCAGTTGGGAGGGTGCATCTGGAAACACCATATATTTT
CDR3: CASSWEGASGNTIYF

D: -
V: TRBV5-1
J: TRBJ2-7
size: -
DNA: TGCGCCAGCAGCTTGGAGGGCCCGGGACTCTACGAGCAGTACTTC
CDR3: CASSLEGPGLYEQYF

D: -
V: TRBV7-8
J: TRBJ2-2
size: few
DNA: TGTGCCAGCAGCTTAGCCGACGGAGCGAACACCGGGGAGCTGTTTTTT
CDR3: CASSLADGANTGELFF

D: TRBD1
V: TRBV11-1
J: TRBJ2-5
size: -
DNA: TGTGCCAGCAGCCCAAACAGGGGGAAGGGGGAGACCCAGTACTTC
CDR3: CASSPNRGKGETQYF

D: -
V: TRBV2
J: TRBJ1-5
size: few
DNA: TGTGCCAGCAGTTCCGACAGATATCAGCCCCAGCATTTT
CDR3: CASSSDRYQPQHF

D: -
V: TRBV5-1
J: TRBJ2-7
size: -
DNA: TGCGCCAGCAGCTTGTTGAAGGGATCCGAGCAGTACTTC
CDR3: CASSLLKGSEQYF

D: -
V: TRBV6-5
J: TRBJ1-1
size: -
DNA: TGTGCCAGCAGTCCGGGATTTGAAGCTTTCTTT
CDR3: CASSPGFEAFF

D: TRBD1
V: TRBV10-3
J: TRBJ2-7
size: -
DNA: TGTGCCAGCAGTTTGGGCAGGGGGCTCGAGCAGTACTTC
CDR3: CASSLGRGLEQYF

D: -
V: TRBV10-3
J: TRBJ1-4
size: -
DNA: TGTGCCATCAGTGTTGCGGGACATTTGCTGTTTTTT
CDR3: CAISVAGHLLFF

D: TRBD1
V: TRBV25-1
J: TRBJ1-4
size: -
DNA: TGTGCCAGCAGTCCCAGGGGGACTAATGAAAAACTGTTTTTT
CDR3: CASSPRGTNEKLFF

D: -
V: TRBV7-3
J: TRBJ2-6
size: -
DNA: TGTGCCAGCAGCTTAGGGGGCCGGATCTCTAGCTCTGGGGCCAACGTCCTGACTTTC
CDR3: CASSLGGRISSSGANVLTF

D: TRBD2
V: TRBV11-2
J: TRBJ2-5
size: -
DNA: TGTGCCAGCAGCTTAGAGCTTGTGGGGACTAGCGGGTTCTTC
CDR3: CASSLELVGTSGFF

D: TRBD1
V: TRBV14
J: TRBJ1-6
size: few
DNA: TGTGCCAGCAGCCATTCCGGGACAGGGCGATTTAATTCACCCCTCCACTTT
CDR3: CASSHSGTGRFNSPLHF

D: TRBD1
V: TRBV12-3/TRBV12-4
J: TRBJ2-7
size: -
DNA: TGTGCCAGCTCACCAGCGGGACAGGGCTACGAGCAGTACTTC
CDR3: CASSPAGQGYEQYF

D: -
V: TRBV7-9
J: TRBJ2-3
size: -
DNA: TGTGCCAGCAGCGCCTTTCCTGGGGATACGCAGTATTTT
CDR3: CASSAFPGDTQYF

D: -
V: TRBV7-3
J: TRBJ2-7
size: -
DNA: TGTGCCAGCAGCTTAGGGGGGGCCGGAAGGTACGAGCAGTACTTC
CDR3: CASSLGGAGRYEQYF

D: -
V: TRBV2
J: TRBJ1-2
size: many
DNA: TGTGCCAGCAGGGCGGGAGAGGATGGCTACACCTTC
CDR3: CASRAGEDGYTF

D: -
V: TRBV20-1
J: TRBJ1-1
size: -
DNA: TGCAGTGCTAGACCCGACCCCGCCAGCACTGAAGCTTTCTTT
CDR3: CSARPDPASTEAFF

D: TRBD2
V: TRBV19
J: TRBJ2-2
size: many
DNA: TGTGCCAGTAGCGGGACTAGTTCCGGGGAGCTGTTTTTT
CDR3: CASSGTSSGELFF

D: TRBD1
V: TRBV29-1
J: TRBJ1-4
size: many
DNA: TGCAGCGTCCAGGGGGCAGGTGGGGAAAAACTGTTTTTT
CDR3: CSVQGAGGEKLFF

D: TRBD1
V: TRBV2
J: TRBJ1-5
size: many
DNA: TGTGCCAGCAGTGCCGATCTGGACAGGGGACGGTTGCCCCAGCATTTT
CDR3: CASSADLDRGRLPQHF

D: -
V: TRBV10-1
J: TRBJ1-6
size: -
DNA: TGCGCCAGCAGGGCGGACAGATATATCGGGTATAATTCACCCCTCCACTTT
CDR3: CASRADRYIGYNSPLHF

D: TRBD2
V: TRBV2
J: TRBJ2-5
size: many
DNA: TGTGCCAGCAAGGGACTAGCTCAAGAGACCCAGTACTTC
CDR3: CASKGLAQETQYF

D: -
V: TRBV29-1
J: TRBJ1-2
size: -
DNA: TGCAGCGCAGCCGGGGGGAACTATGGCTACACCTTC
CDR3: CSAAGGNYGYTF

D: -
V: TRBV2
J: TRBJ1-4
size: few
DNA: TGTGCCAGCAGAGTACAGGCAACTAATGAAAAACTGTTTTTT
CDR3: CASRVQATNEKLFF

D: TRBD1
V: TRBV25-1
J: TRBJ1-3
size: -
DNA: TGTGCCAGCAGTCGAACCGGGACAGGGAGGAACACCATATATTTT
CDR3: CASSRTGTGRNTIYF